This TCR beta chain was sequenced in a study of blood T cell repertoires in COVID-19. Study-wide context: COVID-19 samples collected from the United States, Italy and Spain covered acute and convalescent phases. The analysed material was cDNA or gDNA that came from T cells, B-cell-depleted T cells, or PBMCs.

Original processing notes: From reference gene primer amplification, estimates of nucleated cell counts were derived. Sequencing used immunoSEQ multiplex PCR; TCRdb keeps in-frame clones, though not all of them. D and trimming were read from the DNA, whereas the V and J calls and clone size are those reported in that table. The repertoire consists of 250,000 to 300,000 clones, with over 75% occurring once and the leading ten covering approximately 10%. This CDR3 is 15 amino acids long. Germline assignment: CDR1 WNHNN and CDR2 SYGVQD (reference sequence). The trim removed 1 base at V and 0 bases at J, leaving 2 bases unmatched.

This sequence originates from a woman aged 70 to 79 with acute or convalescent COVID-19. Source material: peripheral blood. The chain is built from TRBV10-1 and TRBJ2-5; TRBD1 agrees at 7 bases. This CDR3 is CASSELQGNQETQYF. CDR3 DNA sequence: TGCGCCAGCAGTGAGTTACAGGGGAACCAAGAGACCCAGTACTTC.